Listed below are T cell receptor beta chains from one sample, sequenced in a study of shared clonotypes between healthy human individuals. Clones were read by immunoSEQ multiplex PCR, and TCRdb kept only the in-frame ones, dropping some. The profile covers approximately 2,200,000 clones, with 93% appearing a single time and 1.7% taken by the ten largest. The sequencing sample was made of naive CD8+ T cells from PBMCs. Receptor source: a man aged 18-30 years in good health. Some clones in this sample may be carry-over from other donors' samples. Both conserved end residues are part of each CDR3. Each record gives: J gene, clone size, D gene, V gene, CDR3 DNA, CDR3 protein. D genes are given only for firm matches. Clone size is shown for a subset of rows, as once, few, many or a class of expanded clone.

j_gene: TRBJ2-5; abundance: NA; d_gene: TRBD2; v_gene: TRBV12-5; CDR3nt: TGTGCTAGTGGTTTAATCAGCGGGGGTGGAGAGACCCAGTACTTC; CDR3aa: CASGLISGGGETQYF
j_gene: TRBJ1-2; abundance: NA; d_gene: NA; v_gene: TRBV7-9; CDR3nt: TGTGCCAGCAGCGAAGCTTGGTTAAACTATGGCTACACCTTC; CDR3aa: CASSEAWLNYGYTF
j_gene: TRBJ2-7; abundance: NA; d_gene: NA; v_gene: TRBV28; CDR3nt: TGTGCCAGCAGTTTCAGGGGACCTAGCTACGAGCAGTACTTC; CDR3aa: CASSFRGPSYEQYF
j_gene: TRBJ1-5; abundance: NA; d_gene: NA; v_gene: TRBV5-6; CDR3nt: TGTGCCAGCAGCGTACAGGGTGTGAGCAATCAGCCCCAGCATTTT; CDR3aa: CASSVQGVSNQPQHF
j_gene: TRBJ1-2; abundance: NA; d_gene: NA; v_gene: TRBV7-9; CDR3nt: TGTGCCAGCAGCTCCCACAGTCTCCGCGGCTACACCTTC; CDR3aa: CASSSHSLRGYTF
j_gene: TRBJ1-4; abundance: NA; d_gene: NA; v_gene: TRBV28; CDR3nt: TGTGCCAGCAGTTTATACGCGACCCTGGGTGAAAAACTGTTTTTT; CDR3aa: CASSLYATLGEKLFF
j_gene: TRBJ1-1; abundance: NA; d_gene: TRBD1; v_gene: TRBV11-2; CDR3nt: TGTGCCAGCAGCTCCCCGCAGGGGGCCGGGGACACTGAAGCTTTCTTT; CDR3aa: CASSSPQGAGDTEAFF
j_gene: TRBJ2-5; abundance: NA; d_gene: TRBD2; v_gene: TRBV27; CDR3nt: TGTGCCAGCAGTCCGAATCGACTAGCGGGAGCCTCCCAAGAGACCCAGTACTTC; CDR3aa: CASSPNRLAGASQETQYF
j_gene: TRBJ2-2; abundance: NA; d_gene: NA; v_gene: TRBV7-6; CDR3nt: TGTGCCAGCAGCGGGCAGGGTCGGGTCGGGGAGCTGTTTTTT; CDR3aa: CASSGQGRVGELFF
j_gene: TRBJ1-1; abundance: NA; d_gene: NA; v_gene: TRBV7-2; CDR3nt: TGTGCCAGCAGCTTAAGGGCATGGGGCACTGAAGCTTTCTTT; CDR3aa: CASSLRAWGTEAFF
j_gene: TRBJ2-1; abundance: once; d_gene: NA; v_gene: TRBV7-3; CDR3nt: TGTGCCAGCAGCTTAGGGGATACTACCTCCGGTGGAAATGAGCAGTTCTTC; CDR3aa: CASSLGDTTSGGNEQFF
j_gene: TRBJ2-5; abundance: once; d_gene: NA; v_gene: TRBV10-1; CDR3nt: TGCGCCAGCAGTGATTCCAGGGGTGGCGGGAGTACAGAGACCCAGTACTTC; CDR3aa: CASSDSRGGGSTETQYF
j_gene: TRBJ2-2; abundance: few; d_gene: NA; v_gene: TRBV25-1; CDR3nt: TGTGCCAGCACCCGCGGGAACTCCGGAGAGCTGTTTTTT; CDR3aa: CASTRGNSGELFF
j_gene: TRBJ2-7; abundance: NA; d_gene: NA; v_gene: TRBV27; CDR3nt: TGTGCCAGCAGCTTGAGGCAGGGGCCCCTCTACGAGCAGTACTTC; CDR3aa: CASSLRQGPLYEQYF
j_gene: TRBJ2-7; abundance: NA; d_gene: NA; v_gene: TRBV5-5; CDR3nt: TGTGCCAGCAGCTTGGGACGAGGGGAGCAGTACTTC; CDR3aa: CASSLGRGEQYF
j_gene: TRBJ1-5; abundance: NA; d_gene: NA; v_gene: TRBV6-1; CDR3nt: TGTGCCAGCAGTGACTGGACAGAATACAATCAGCCCCAGCATTTT; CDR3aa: CASSDWTEYNQPQHF
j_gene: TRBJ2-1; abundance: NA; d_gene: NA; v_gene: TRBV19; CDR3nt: TGTGCCAGTAGTATGGCGGTCTCCTACAATGAGCAGTTCTTC; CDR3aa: CASSMAVSYNEQFF
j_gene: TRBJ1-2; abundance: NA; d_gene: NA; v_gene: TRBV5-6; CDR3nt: TGTGCCAGCAGCTTCGGCAGGGGAAGCTATGGCTACACCTTC; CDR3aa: CASSFGRGSYGYTF
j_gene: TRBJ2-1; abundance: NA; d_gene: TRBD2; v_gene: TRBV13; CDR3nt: TGTGCCAGCAGCGACAGAAAGTCGGGACAGAAACTAGCGGGAGGGCCGGTCAATGAGCAGTTCTTC; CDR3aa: CASSDRKSGQKLAGGPVNEQFF
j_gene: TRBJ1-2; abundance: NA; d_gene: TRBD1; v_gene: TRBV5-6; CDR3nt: TGTGCCAGCAGCCCAGGGGGCGCGTACTATGGCTACACCTTC; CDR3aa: CASSPGGAYYGYTF
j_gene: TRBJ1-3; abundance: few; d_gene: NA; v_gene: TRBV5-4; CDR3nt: TGTGCCAGCAATGGGGCTGGAAACACCATATATTTT; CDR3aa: CASNGAGNTIYF
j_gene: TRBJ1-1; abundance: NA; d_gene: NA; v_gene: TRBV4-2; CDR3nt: TGTGCCAGCAGCCAAGTTGAAAGGGCAGTGACTGAAGCTTTCTTT; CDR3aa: CASSQVERAVTEAFF
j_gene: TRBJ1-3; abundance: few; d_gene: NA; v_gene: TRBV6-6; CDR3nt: TGTGCCAGCAGTTACGGCTCTGGAAACACCATATATTTT; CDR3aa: CASSYGSGNTIYF
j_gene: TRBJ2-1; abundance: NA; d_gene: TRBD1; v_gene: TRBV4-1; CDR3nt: TGCGCCAGCAGCCAAGATTGGGACAGGCGATACTACAATGAGCAGTTCTTC; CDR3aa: CASSQDWDRRYYNEQFF
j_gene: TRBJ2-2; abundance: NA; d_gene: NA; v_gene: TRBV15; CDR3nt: TGTGCCACCAGCAGAGGTGAACTCTCGACCGGGGAGCTGTTTTTT; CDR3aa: CATSRGELSTGELFF
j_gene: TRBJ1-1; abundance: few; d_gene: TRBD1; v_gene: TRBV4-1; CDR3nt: TGCGCCAGCAGCCAAGCTAGCACAGGGGGCACTGAAGCTTTCTTT; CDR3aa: CASSQASTGGTEAFF
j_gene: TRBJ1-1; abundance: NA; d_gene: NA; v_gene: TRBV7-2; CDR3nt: TGTGCCAGCAGCTTATATGACAGGAACACTGAAGCTTTCTTT; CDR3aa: CASSLYDRNTEAFF
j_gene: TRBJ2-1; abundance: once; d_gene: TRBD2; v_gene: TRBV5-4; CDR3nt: TGTGCCAGCAGTAGCGGGGGACTAGTTAGAAATGAGCAGTTCTTC; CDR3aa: CASSSGGLVRNEQFF
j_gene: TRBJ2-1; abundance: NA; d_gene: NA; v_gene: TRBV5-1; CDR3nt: TGCGCCAGCAGCTTGGCCAGGGCAAATGAGCAGTTCTTC; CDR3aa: CASSLARANEQFF
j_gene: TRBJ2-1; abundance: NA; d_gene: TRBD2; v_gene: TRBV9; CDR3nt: TGTGCCAGCAGCGGGCTAGCGGGAGTATACAATGAGCAGTTCTTC; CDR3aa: CASSGLAGVYNEQFF
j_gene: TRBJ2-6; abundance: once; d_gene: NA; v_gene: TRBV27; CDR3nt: TGTGCCAGCAGACTCTCTGGGGCCAACGTCCTGACTTTC; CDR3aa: CASRLSGANVLTF
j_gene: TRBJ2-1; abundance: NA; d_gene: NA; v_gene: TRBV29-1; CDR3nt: TGCAGCGCCGCTGGTCGGGGAAAGGGCTACAATGAGCAGTTCTTC; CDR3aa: CSAAGRGKGYNEQFF
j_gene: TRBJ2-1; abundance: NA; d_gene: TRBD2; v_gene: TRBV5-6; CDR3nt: TGTGCCAGCACCCTAGGGGAGGGTGAGCAGTTCTTC; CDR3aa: CASTLGEGEQFF
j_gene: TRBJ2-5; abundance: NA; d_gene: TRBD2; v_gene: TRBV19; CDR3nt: TGTGCCAGTAGTTCTACTAGCGGGATAGGAGAGACCCAGTACTTC; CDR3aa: CASSSTSGIGETQYF
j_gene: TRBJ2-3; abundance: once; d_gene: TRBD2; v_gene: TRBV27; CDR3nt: TGTGCCAGCAGCATACTAGCGGGAGGTATCGGGAGTGGTACGCAGTATTTT; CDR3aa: CASSILAGGIGSGTQYF
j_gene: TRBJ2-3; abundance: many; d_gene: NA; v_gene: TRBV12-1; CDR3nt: TGTGCCAGCAGTCGTCCGGGACAGGGGGCAGATACGCAGTATTTT; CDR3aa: CASSRPGQGADTQYF
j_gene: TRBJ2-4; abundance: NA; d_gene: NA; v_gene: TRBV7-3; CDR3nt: TGTGCCAGCAGCAACAGGTCGCTACTAGCCAAAAACATTCAGTACTTC; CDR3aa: CASSNRSLLAKNIQYF
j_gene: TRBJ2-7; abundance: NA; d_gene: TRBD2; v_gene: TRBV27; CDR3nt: TGTGCCAGCAGTCCCCGGGGTGTAGCGGGTTCCTACGAGCAGTACTTC; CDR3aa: CASSPRGVAGSYEQYF
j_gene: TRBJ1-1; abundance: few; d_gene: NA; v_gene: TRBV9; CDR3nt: TGTGCCAGCAGCGTAGCTGGGGGTGAAGCTTTCTTT; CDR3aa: CASSVAGGEAFF
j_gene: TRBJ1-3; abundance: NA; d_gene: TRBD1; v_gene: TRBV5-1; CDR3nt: TGCGCCAGCAGCCCGGACAGGGGGTCTGGAAACACCATATATTTT; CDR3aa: CASSPDRGSGNTIYF
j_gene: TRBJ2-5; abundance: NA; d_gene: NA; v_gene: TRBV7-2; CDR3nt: TGTGCCAGCAGCTTAGAAAGGCCCCCGGAGACCCAGTACTTC; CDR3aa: CASSLERPPETQYF
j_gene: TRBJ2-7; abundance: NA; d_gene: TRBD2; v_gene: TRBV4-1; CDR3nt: TGCGCCAGCAGCCCGTTTGCGGGAGAGCTCTACGAGCAGTACTTC; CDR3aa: CASSPFAGELYEQYF
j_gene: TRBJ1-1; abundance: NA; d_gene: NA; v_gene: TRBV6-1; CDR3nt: TGTGCCAGCAGTGTTCGGGGGCGAGGTACTGAAGCTTTCTTT; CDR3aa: CASSVRGRGTEAFF
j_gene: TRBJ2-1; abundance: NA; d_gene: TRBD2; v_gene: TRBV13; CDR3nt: TGTGCCAGCAGCCAAGCGGGAGGGGTGAATGAGCAGTTCTTC; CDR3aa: CASSQAGGVNEQFF
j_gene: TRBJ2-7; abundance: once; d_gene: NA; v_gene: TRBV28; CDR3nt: TGTGCCAGCAGTTCCCAACAGGGAAAACCCTACGAGCAGTACTTC; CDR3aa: CASSSQQGKPYEQYF